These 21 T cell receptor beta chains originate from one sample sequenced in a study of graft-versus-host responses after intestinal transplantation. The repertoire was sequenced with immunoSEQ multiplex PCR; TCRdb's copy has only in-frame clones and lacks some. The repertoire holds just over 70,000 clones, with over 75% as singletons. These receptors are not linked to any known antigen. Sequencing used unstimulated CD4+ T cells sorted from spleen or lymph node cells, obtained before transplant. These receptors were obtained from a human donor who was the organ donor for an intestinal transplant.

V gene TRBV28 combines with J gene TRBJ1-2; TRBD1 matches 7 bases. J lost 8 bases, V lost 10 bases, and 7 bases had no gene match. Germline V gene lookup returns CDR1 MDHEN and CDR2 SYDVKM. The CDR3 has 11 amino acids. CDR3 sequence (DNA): TGTGCCATATCAGACAGGGCGGGCTACACCTTC. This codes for CAISDRAGYTF.

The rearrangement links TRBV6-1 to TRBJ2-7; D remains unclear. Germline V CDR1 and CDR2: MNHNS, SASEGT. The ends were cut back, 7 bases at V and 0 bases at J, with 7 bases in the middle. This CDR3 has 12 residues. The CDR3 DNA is TGTGCCAGCAACGGTAGCTCCTACGAGCAGTACGTC. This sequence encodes CASNGSSYEQYV.

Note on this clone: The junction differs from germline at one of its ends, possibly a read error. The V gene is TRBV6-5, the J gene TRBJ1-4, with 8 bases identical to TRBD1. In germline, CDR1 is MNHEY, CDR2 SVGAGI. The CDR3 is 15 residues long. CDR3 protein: CASSDSGGRFEKLFF. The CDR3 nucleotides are TGTGCCAGCAGTGACTCAGGGGGCCGATTTGAAAAACTGTTTTTT.

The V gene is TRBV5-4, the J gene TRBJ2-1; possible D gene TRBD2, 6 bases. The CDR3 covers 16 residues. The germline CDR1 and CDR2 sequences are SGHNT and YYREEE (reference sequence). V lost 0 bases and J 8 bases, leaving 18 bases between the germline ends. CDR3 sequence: CASSLAGDGWGDEQFF. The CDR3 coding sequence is TGTGCCAGCAGCTTGGCCGGCGACGGGTGGGGGGATGAGCAGTTCTTC. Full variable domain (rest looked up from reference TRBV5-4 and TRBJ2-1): ETGVTQSPTHLIKTRGQQVTLRCSSQSGHNTVSWYQQALGQGPQFIFQYYREEENGRGNFPPRFSGLQFPNYSSELNVNALELDDSALYLCASSLAGDGWGDEQFFGPGTRLTVL.

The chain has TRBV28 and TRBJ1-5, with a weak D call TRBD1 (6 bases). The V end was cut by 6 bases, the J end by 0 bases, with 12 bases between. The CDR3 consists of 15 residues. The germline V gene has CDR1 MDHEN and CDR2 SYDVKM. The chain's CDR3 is CASSSGTNSNQPQHF. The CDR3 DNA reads TGTGCCAGCAGCTCCGGGACAAATAGCAATCAGCCCCAGCATTTT. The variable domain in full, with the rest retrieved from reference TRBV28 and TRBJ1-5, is DVKVTQSSRYLVKRTGEKVFLECVQDMDHENMFWYRQDPGLGLRLIYFSYDVKMKEKGDIPEGYSVSREKKERFSLILESASTNQTSMYLCASSSGTNSNQPQHFGDGTRLSIL.

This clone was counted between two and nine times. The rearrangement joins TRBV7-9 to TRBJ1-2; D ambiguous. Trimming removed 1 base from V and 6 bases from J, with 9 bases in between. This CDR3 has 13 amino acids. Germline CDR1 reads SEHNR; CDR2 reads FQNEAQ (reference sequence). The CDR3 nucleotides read TGTGCCAGCAGCTTAGAATGGAGGGATGGCTACACCTTC. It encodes CASSLEWRDGYTF.

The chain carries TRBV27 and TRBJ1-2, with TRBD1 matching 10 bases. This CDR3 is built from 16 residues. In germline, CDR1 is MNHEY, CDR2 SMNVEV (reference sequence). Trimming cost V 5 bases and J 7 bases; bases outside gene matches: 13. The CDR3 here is CASSHDPGQGLSGYTF. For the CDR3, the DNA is TGTGCCAGCAGTCACGACCCGGGACAGGGGTTGTCTGGCTACACCTTC.

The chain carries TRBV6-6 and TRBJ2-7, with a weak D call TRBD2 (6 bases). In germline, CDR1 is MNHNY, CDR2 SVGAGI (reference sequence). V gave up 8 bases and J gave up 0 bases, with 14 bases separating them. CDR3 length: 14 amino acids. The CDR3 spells CASCNGGFSYEQYV. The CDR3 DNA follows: TGTGCCAGCTGTAATGGGGGGTTCTCCTACGAGCAGTACGTC.

CDR3 protein: CASSGPGQGQTQYF. The CDR3 DNA follows: TGCGCCAGCAGCGGCCCGGGACAGGGGCAGACCCAGTACTTC. This chain connects TRBV5-1 to TRBJ2-5, with 10 bases matching TRBD1. CDR1 is SGHRS and CDR2 is YFSETQ in the germline V gene. Losses at the gene ends were 4 bases for V and 6 bases for J; bases not matched to a gene: 6. The CDR3 is made up of 14 amino acids. Drawing the rest from reference TRBV5-1 and TRBJ2-5, the complete variable domain is KAGVTQTPRYLIKTRGQQVTLSCSPISGHRSVSWYQQTPGQGLQFLFEYFSETQRNKGNFPGRFSGRQFSNSRSEMNVSTLELGDSALYLCASSGPGQGQTQYFGPGTRLLVL.

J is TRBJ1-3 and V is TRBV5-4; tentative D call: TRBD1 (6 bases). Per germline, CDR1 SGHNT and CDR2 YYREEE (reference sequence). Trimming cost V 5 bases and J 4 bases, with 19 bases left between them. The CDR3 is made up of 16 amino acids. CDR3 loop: CASSHTGFVSGNTIYF. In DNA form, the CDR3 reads TGTGCCAGCAGTCATACAGGGTTTGTGTCGGGAAACACCATATATTTT.

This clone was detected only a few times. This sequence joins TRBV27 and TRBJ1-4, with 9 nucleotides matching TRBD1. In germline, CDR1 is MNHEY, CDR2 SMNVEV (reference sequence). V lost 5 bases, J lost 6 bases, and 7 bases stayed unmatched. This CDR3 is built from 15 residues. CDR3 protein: CASSGVTGGDEKLFF. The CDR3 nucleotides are TGTGCCAGCAGTGGGGTTACAGGGGGCGATGAAAAACTGTTTTTT.

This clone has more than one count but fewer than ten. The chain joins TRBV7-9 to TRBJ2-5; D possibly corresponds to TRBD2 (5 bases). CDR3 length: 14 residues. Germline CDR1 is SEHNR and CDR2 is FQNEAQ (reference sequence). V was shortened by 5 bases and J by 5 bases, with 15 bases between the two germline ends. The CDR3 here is CASSPLGNWETQYF. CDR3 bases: TGTGCCAGCAGCCCACTAGGGAACTGGGAGACCCAGTACTTC.

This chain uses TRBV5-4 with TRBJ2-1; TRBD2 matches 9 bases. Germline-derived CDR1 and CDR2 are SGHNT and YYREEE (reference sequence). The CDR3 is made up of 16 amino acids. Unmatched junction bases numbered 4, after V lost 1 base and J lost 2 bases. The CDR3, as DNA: TGTGCCAGCAGCTTGAAAGCGGGGGGTCCCTACAATGAGCAGTTCTTC. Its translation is CASSLKAGGPYNEQFF.

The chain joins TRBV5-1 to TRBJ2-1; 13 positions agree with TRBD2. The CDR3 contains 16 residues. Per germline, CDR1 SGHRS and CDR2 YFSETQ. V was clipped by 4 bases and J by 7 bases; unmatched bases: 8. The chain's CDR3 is CASSPQLAGGANEQFF. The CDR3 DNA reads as TGCGCCAGCAGCCCCCAACTAGCGGGGGGGGCAAATGAGCAGTTCTTC. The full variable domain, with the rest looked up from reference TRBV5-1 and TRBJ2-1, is KAGVTQTPRYLIKTRGQQVTLSCSPISGHRSVSWYQQTPGQGLQFLFEYFSETQRNKGNFPGRFSGRQFSNSRSEMNVSTLELGDSALYLCASSPQLAGGANEQFFGPGTRLTVL.

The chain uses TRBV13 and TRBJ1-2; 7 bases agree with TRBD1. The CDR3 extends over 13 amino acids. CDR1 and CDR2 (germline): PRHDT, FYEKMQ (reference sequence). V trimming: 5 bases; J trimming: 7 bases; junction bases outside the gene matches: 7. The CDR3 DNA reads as TGTGCCAGCAGCAACAGGGGAAGGCGTGGCTACACCTTC. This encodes CASSNRGRRGYTF.

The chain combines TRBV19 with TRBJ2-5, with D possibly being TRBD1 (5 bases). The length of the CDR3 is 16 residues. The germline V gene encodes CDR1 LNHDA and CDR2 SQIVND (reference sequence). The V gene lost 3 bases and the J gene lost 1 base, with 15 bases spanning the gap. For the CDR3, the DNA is TGTGCCAGTAGTATCCCCCCCAGGGCAGCCCAAGAGACCCAGTACTTC. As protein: CASSIPPRAAQETQYF.

DNA for the CDR3: TGTGCCAGCAGCTTGAGGGGACAGGGTCTATACAATGAGCAGTTCTTC. Its protein is CASSLRGQGLYNEQFF. The J gene is TRBJ2-1, the V gene TRBV7-2; 9 bases align to TRBD1. Trimming cost V 3 bases and J 4 bases; bases outside gene matches: 7. CDR3 length: 16 amino acids. Germline CDR1 is SGHTA and CDR2 is FQGNSA. Full variable domain (rest looked up from reference TRBV7-2 and TRBJ2-1): GAGVSQSPSNKVTEKGKDVELRCDPISGHTALYWYRQSLGQGLEFLIYFQGNSAPDKSGLPSDRFSAERTGGSVSTLTIQRTQQEDSAVYLCASSLRGQGLYNEQFFGPGTRLTVL.

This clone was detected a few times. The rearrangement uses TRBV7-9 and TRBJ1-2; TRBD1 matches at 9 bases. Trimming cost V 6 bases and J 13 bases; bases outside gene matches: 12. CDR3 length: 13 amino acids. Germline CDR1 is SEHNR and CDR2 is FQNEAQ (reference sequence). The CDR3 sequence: CASSTTGGAFSTF. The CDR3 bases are TGTGCCAGCAGTACAACAGGGGGCGCGTTCTCCACCTTC.

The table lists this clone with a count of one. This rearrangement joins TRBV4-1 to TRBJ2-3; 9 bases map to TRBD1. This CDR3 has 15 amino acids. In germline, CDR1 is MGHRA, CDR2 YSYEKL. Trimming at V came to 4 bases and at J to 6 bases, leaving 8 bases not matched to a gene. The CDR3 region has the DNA TGCGCCAGCAGCCCGAAAAGTGACAGGGGGGATACGCAGTATTTT. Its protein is CASSPKSDRGDTQYF.

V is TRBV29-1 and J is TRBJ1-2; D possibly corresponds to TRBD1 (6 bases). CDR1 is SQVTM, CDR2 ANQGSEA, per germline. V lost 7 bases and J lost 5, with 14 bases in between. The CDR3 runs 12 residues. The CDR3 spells CSARRGGYGYTF. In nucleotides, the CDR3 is TGCAGCGCCCGAAGGGGGGGATATGGCTACACCTTC.

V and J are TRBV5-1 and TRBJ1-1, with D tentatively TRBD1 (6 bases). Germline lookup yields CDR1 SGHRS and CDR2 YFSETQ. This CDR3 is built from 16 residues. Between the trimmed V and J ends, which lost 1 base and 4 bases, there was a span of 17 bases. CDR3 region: CASSLSFRGGRTEAFF. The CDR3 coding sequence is TGCGCCAGCAGCTTGTCTTTTCGCGGGGGGCGCACTGAAGCTTTCTTT.